A selection of T cell receptor beta chains follows, all from one sample in a study of shared clonotypes between healthy human individuals. Only in-frame clones appear in the TCRdb table, and some are missing; sequencing was by immunoSEQ multiplex PCR. This sample has 1 million to 1.3 million clones, with approximately 78% found just once. Input material: memory CD4+ T cells from PBMCs. These receptors were obtained from a man younger than 35 in good health. Some clones in this sample may be carry-over from other donors' samples. The CDR3 runs from the conserved cysteine through the conserved F or W. The D gene is left open where the match is weak. Clone size is stated in some rows and not others, as once, few, many or a class when expanded.

V	J	D	size	CDR3	DNA
TRBV14	TRBJ2-7	TRBD2	.	CASSQDPAGRAVGEQYF	TGTGCCAGCAGCCAAGATCCGGCCGGGAGGGCCGTAGGCGAGCAGTACTTC
TRBV9	TRBJ1-3	.	.	CASSVGSGNTIYF	TGTGCCAGCAGCGTAGGATCTGGAAACACCATATATTTT
TRBV6-6	TRBJ1-4	TRBD1	.	CASNPGQTNEKLFF	TGTGCCAGCAACCCGGGACAGACTAATGAAAAACTGTTTTTT
TRBV28	TRBJ2-7	.	.	CASSSESGYEQYF	TGTGCCAGCAGTTCTGAAAGCGGATACGAGCAGTACTTC
TRBV30	TRBJ2-7	.	.	CAWTSDNSYEQYF	TGTGCCTGGACCTCGGACAACTCCTACGAGCAGTACTTC
TRBV4-3	TRBJ2-1	TRBD2	many	CASSQDRGLAGDNEQFF	TGCGCCAGCAGCCAAGACCGGGGACTAGCGGGAGACAATGAGCAGTTCTTC
TRBV6-1	TRBJ2-1	.	.	CASSDGSFPYNEQFF	TGTGCCAGCAGTGATGGGAGTTTCCCCTACAATGAGCAGTTCTTC
TRBV29-1	TRBJ1-1	.	.	CSVERPSRLMNTEAFF	TGCAGCGTTGAACGCCCTTCAAGGCTAATGAACACTGAAGCTTTCTTT
TRBV4-2	TRBJ1-1	.	.	CASSQEFVGLAGRIGEAFF	TGTGCCAGCAGCCAAGAATTCGTAGGGTTAGCAGGGAGGATCGGTGAAGCTTTCTTT
TRBV7-2	TRBJ1-1	.	.	CASSLGGPMNTEAFF	TGTGCCAGCAGCTTAGGAGGGCCTATGAACACTGAAGCTTTCTTT
TRBV18	TRBJ2-5	TRBD2	.	CASSQAGGPEETQYF	TGTGCCAGCTCACAAGCGGGAGGGCCAGAAGAGACCCAGTACTTC
TRBV5-3	TRBJ1-4	.	.	CARSLLQGNEKLFF	TGTGCCAGAAGCTTGTTGCAGGGGAATGAAAAACTGTTTTTT
TRBV28	TRBJ2-7	TRBD1	.	CASRKTGTGYDEQYF	TGTGCCAGCAGGAAAACCGGGACAGGGTACGACGAGCAGTACTTC
TRBV6-5	TRBJ1-4	.	.	CASRAPGGVRLFF	TGTGCCAGCAGGGCCCCCGGGGGGGTACGACTGTTTTTT
TRBV6-5	TRBJ2-1	.	.	CASSHLGNEQFF	TGTGCCAGCAGTCATTTAGGAAATGAGCAGTTCTTC
TRBV6-9	TRBJ2-3	TRBD2	.	CASRTSGSSTDTQYF	TGTGCCAGCCGGACTAGCGGGAGTTCCACAGATACGCAGTATTTT
TRBV19	TRBJ1-4	.	.	CASSRAWGARGEKLFF	TGTGCCAGTAGTCGAGCGTGGGGGGCGCGGGGTGAAAAACTGTTTTTT
TRBV9	TRBJ2-1	TRBD2	.	CASSITSGRARNEQFF	TGTGCCAGCAGCATCACTAGCGGGAGGGCCCGGAATGAGCAGTTCTTC
TRBV5-6	TRBJ2-5	.	.	CASSPGYSQRETQYF	TGTGCCAGCAGCCCAGGGTACAGCCAGCGGGAGACCCAGTACTTC
TRBV20-1	TRBJ2-5	.	.	CSVAYQETQYF	TGCAGTGTTGCCTACCAAGAGACCCAGTACTTC
TRBV9	TRBJ2-7	.	.	CASSAGQPAGLDEQYF	TGTGCCAGCAGCGCAGGACAGCCCGCGGGTTTGGACGAGCAGTACTTC
TRBV27	TRBJ2-3	TRBD1	few	CASSFQRTGGSRSTQYF	TGTGCCAGCAGTTTCCAAAGGACAGGGGGGTCCCGGTCGACGCAGTATTTT
TRBV25-1	TRBJ2-2	.	.	CASSGPRDSTGELFF	TGTGCCAGCAGTGGGCCCCGGGACTCCACCGGGGAGCTGTTTTTT
TRBV28	TRBJ2-7	TRBD1	.	CASSTAARTGESGEQYF	TGTGCCAGCAGTACCGCTGCGCGGACAGGGGAAAGTGGGGAGCAGTACTTC
TRBV29-1	TRBJ2-7	TRBD1	.	CSVGGTGVYYEQYF	TGCAGCGTCGGTGGGACAGGGGTATACTACGAGCAGTACTTC
TRBV5-1	TRBJ2-3	TRBD1	.	CASSWGDRDADTQYF	TGCGCCAGCAGCTGGGGTGACAGGGATGCAGATACGCAGTATTTT
TRBV18	TRBJ2-7	.	.	CASSPTRTYEQYF	TGTGCCAGCTCACCTACACGCACCTACGAGCAGTACTTC